This entry lists 25 T cell receptor beta chains sequenced from one sample in a study of blood T cell repertoires in COVID-19. This table comes from immunoSEQ multiplex PCR, and its TCRdb copy is limited to in-frame clones, with some not included. The sample lists approximately 200,000 clones, around 77% occurring once. Source material: peripheral blood. These receptors came from a man in his 60s with active or convalescent COVID-19.

The chain couples TRBV5-1 to TRBJ2-3; D is possibly TRBD2 (5 bases). V gave up 6 bases and J gave up 5 bases, with 10 bases separating them. Germline-derived CDR1 and CDR2 are SGHRS and YFSETQ. CDR3 length equals 12 residues. The CDR3 protein is CASTEEEDTQYF. As DNA, the CDR3 is TGCGCCAGCACGGAGGAAGAAGATACGCAGTATTTT.

The V call is TRBV19, the J call TRBJ1-1; no clear D gene. Germline V CDR1 and CDR2: LNHDA, SQIVND (reference sequence). This CDR3 is built from 13 residues. V was cut by 7 bases and J by 4 bases, with 13 bases left in between. CDR3 region: CASINREVTEAFF. The CDR3 coding sequence is TGTGCCAGTATAAATAGGGAGGTCACTGAAGCTTTCTTT.

This chain links TRBV5-1 with TRBJ2-6, with 7 bases aligning to TRBD2. The germline V gene encodes CDR1 SGHRS and CDR2 YFSETQ. The CDR3 spans 17 residues. V lost 0 bases to trimming and J lost 5 bases; unmatched junction nucleotides: 8. The CDR3 loop is CASSLVGTTGRANVLTF. The CDR3 DNA reads TGCGCCAGCAGCTTGGTGGGGACTACGGGACGGGCCAACGTCCTGACTTTC. Supplemented by reference TRBV5-1 and TRBJ2-6, the full variable domain reads KAGVTQTPRYLIKTRGQQVTLSCSPISGHRSVSWYQQTPGQGLQFLFEYFSETQRNKGNFPGRFSGRQFSNSRSEMNVSTLELGDSALYLCASSLVGTTGRANVLTFGAGSRLTVL.

The genes are TRBV10-1 and TRBJ2-2; TRBD1 aligns across 7 bases. Germline CDR1 reads WNHNN; CDR2 reads SYGVQD (reference sequence). The V segment lost 7 bases and the J segment 1 base; nucleotides outside the gene matches: 0. The CDR3 covers 13 residues. DNA for the CDR3: TGCGCCAGCAACAGGGGGAACACCGGGGAGCTGTTTTTT. The encoded protein is CASNRGNTGELFF.

This clone came up many times. This chain links TRBV19 with TRBJ1-1; 10 nucleotides agree with TRBD1. There are 14 residues in the CDR3. Germline V gene data show CDR1 as LNHDA and CDR2 as SQIVND (reference sequence). V gave up 6 bases and J gave up 11 bases; unmatched junction bases: 12. CDR3: CASRPGQGSVGAFF. CDR3 bases: TGTGCCAGTAGACCGGGACAGGGGTCTGTCGGTGCTTTCTTT.

The sample holds a few counts of this clone. The chain links TRBV7-2 to TRBJ2-7, with a possible D match to TRBD2 (5 bases). The V and J ends lost 2 bases and 2 bases respectively, with 10 bases between them. Germline V gene data show CDR1 as SGHTA and CDR2 as FQGNSA. This CDR3 has 14 amino acids. The CDR3 nucleotides are TGTGCCAGCAGCTTAAAAAGCGGTCCCTACGAGCAGTACTTC. Amino acids: CASSLKSGPYEQYF.

The table lists this clone with many counts. The V and J genes are TRBV3-1 (or the pseudogene TRBV3-2) and TRBJ2-7, with a weak D call TRBD1 (5 bases). This CDR3 spans 15 amino acids. CDR1 is LGHDT, CDR2 YNNKEL, per germline (reference sequence). The V and J ends lost 5 bases and 3 bases respectively, with 17 bases between them. CDR3 sequence (DNA): TGTGCCAGCAGCTCGCTTGACAGCAATTTCTACGAGCAGTACTTC. Translating it yields CASSSLDSNFYEQYF.

This chain joins TRBV18 and TRBJ1-4, with D unclear. The V and J ends lost 4 bases and 3 bases respectively, with 15 bases between them. Germline V gene sequence: CDR1 KGHSH, CDR2 LQKENI. The CDR3 has 16 amino acids. The CDR3 DNA follows: TGTGCCAGCTCACTCCCCGGCACAGCCCCTAATGAAAAACTGTTTTTT. This translates into CASSLPGTAPNEKLFF.

The sample holds one count of this clone. J is TRBJ2-3 and V is TRBV11-3; the D is unclear. CDR3 length: 11 amino acids. From germline, CDR1 is SGHNT and CDR2 YENEEA. Trimming removed 1 base at V and 6 bases at J, with 2 bases between. CDR3 in amino acids: CASSLADTQYF. CDR3 sequence (DNA): TGTGCCAGCAGCTTAGCTGATACGCAGTATTTT.

The chain uses TRBV27 and TRBJ1-5; D is possibly TRBD1 (6 bases). The germline gives CDR1 MNHEY, CDR2 SMNVEV (reference sequence). With 2 bases removed from V and 8 bases from J, the gap between germline ends came to 13 bases. The CDR3 covers 14 residues. The CDR3 DNA follows: TGTGCCAGCAGTTTACAGGGGTTTAATGAGCCCCAGCATTTT. Protein product: CASSLQGFNEPQHF.

The V gene is TRBV5-6, the J gene TRBJ2-7, with TRBD1 as a possible D gene (6 bases). The germline V gene encodes CDR1 SGHDT and CDR2 YYEEEE. The germline V and J ends were trimmed by 7 bases and 3 bases, with 14 bases remaining between them. This CDR3 comprises 13 residues. The CDR3: CASRQGQLYEQYF. DNA for the CDR3: TGTGCCAGCCGCCAGGGACAACTCTACGAGCAGTACTTC.

The V call is TRBV7-9, the J call TRBJ1-2; 11 nucleotides agree with TRBD1. The length of the CDR3 is 15 residues. J lost 4 bases, V lost 5 bases, and 6 bases had no gene match. Germline V lookup: CDR1 SEHNR, CDR2 FQNEAQ (reference sequence). CDR3 loop: CASSLDRGQGYGYTF. CDR3 coding DNA: TGTGCCAGCAGCCTGGACAGGGGGCAAGGCTATGGCTACACCTTC.

The CDR3 DNA sequence: TGTGCCAGTAGCCGACAGGGGAACACTGAAGCTTTCTTT. This translates into CASSRQGNTEAFF. V and J are TRBV19 and TRBJ1-1; 7 bases match TRBD1. The CDR3 totals 13 residues. V lost 6 bases, J lost 1 base, and 2 bases stayed unmatched. Germline loops: CDR1 LNHDA, CDR2 SQIVND (reference sequence). Full variable domain (outside the CDR3, taken from reference TRBV19 and TRBJ1-1): DGGITQSPKYLFRKEGQNVTLSCEQNLNHDAMYWYRQDPGQGLRLIYYSQIVNDFQKGDIAEGYSVSREKKESFPLTVTSAQKNPTAFYLCASSRQGNTEAFFGQGTRLTVV.

CDR3: CASSPDLSADTQYF. The CDR3 coding sequence is TGTGCCAGCTCACCTGACTTATCTGCAGATACGCAGTATTTT. This chain joins TRBV18 and TRBJ2-3; D is unclear. Per the germline V gene, CDR1 is KGHSH and CDR2 is LQKENI. The CDR3 is 14 amino acids. Trimming took off 3 bases at V and 4 bases at J, with 11 bases between the two ends.

J is TRBJ2-5 and V is TRBV2, with D tentatively TRBD1 (6 bases). Germline assignment: CDR1 SNHLY and CDR2 FYNNEI. V was pared by 9 bases and J by 7 bases, with 18 bases between. This CDR3 is 13 amino acids long. This CDR3 reads CASQGPRSGTQYF. The CDR3 nucleotides read TGTGCCAGTCAGGGGCCGCGGAGCGGGACCCAGTACTTC.

J is TRBJ2-3 and V is TRBV11-3; 7 nucleotides align to TRBD1. Germline loops: CDR1 SGHNT, CDR2 YENEEA. This CDR3 has 14 amino acids. Germline trimming cut 2 bases from V and 2 bases from J; bases unmatched to any gene: 1. This CDR3 is CASSLQGDTDTQYF. The CDR3 bases are TGTGCCAGCAGCTTACAGGGGGACACAGATACGCAGTATTTT.

J is TRBJ1-1 and V is TRBV6-1; D might be TRBD1 (5 bases). V lost 4 bases and J lost 1, with 19 bases in between. The CDR3 is made up of 17 amino acids. Germline V CDR1 and CDR2: MNHNS, SASEGT. The CDR3, as DNA: TGTGCCAGCAGTGGGAGGGGTTTAACTTTGGGGAACACTGAAGCTTTCTTT. Its translation: CASSGRGLTLGNTEAFF.

The sample holds one count of this clone. The rearrangement uses TRBV19 and TRBJ2-1; the match to TRBD1 covers 7 bases. The germline V gene encodes CDR1 LNHDA and CDR2 SQIVND (reference sequence). After removal of 4 bases from V and 9 bases from J, the junction contained 3 bases not matched to a gene. The CDR3 is made up of 12 amino acids. CDR3 DNA: TGTGCCAGTAGTAGCAGGGGGAGTGAGCAGTTCTTC. Its protein product is CASSSRGSEQFF. The entire variable domain, with the rest obtained from reference TRBV19 and TRBJ2-1, is as follows: DGGITQSPKYLFRKEGQNVTLSCEQNLNHDAMYWYRQDPGQGLRLIYYSQIVNDFQKGDIAEGYSVSREKKESFPLTVTSAQKNPTAFYLCASSSRGSEQFFGPGTRLTVL.

This sequence joins TRBV19 and TRBJ1-2, with D perhaps TRBD1 (6 bases). The ends were cut back, 9 bases at V and 8 bases at J, with 19 bases in the middle. The germline V gene encodes CDR1 LNHDA and CDR2 SQIVND (reference sequence). The CDR3 extends over 13 amino acids. The CDR3 DNA reads TGTGCCAGCTCAGGACAGTTTTTAGTAGGCTACACCTTC. This translates into CASSGQFLVGYTF.

V gene TRBV7-3 combines with J gene TRBJ1-1, with D perhaps matching TRBD1 (6 bases). The CDR3 consists of 14 residues. Germline V gives CDR1 SGHTA, CDR2 FQGTGA. V was shortened by 5 bases and J by 7 bases, with 17 bases between the two germline ends. The CDR3, as DNA: TGTGCCAGCAGCGCCCAGGGGTGGGCGGGTGAAGCTTTCTTT. Its translation is CASSAQGWAGEAFF.

The rearrangement links TRBV15 to TRBJ2-3; TRBD2 might be the D (6 bases). Germline V gives CDR1 LNHNV, CDR2 YYDKDF (reference sequence). The CDR3 extends over 15 amino acids. Trimming pared 4 bases from V and 1 base from J, leaving 12 bases between. Written as DNA, the CDR3 is TGTGCCACCAGCAAAATTAGCGGCGGCACAGATACGCAGTATTTT. Protein sequence: CATSKISGGTDTQYF.

The V gene is TRBV21-1, the J gene TRBJ2-5; TRBD2 was called by the table and not checked on the DNA. TRBV21-1 is assigned pseudogene status. This CDR3 is 11 amino acids long. The DNA for the CDR3 is TGTGCCAGCAGGCACGGGGAGACCCAGTACTTC. This translates into CASRHGETQYF.

The chain has TRBV24-1 and TRBJ2-1, with a possible D match to TRBD2 (5 bases). This CDR3 has 16 amino acids. V was shortened by 4 bases and J by 2 bases, with 14 bases between the two germline ends. CDR1 KGHDR and CDR2 SFDVKD come from the germline V gene. CDR3 sequence (DNA): TGTGCCACCAGTGACCCCGGGCGGAGGACCTACAATGAGCAGTTCTTC. Translated, it gives CATSDPGRRTYNEQFF.

The J gene is TRBJ1-5, the V gene TRBV4-1, with D maybe TRBD1 (5 bases). The V gene's germline CDR1 is MGHRA and CDR2 YSYEKL. V was pared by 2 bases and J by 6 bases, with 11 bases between. This CDR3 is 14 amino acids long. CDR3 sequence: CASSQLQGGQPQHF. The DNA for the CDR3 is TGCGCCAGCAGCCAACTGCAGGGAGGTCAGCCCCAGCATTTT.

The CDR3, as DNA: TGTGCCAGCTCACCACCGCCAGGGGATGAGCAGTTCTTC. Translated: CASSPPPGDEQFF. J is TRBJ2-1 and V is TRBV18, with D possibly TRBD1 on 6 matching bases. V was shortened by 0 bases and J by 8 bases, with 8 bases between the two germline ends. The CDR3 covers 13 residues. Germline CDR1 KGHSH, CDR2 LQKENI.